The T cell receptor (beta chain) under discussion was sequenced for a study of T cells in Graves' hyperthyroidism and ophthalmopathy (dated by TCRdb to between 2019 and 2020). Background on the whole study: Peripheral blood was collected at initial diagnosis, before any treatment. Thyroid tissue and blood T-cell repertoires from about six Graves' hyperthyroidism patients were also compared in the study. A discovery cohort of about 96 patients, about 40 with Graves' ophthalmopathy and approximately 57 with stable Graves' hyperthyroidism, was used to find distinguishing TCR V-J signatures. The roughly 91 discovery patients were randomly split 7:3 into training and test sets. Prospective prediction of ophthalmopathy was tested in an independent validation cohort consisting of under 20 hyperthyroidism patients and more than 15 patients who later progressed to ophthalmopathy. TCR Vbeta CDR3 sequencing of 130 to 150 peripheral blood samples (43 ophthalmopathy, over 70 hyperthyroidism and 17 progressor patients) is reported in the paper. Once sampling was done, hyperthyroidism patients were given methimazole at a starting dose of 30 mg daily, whereas ophthalmopathy patients were given high-dose intravenous methylprednisolone. Overall results and qualifications from the work: Sample size was not statistically predetermined, and investigators were not blinded to group allocation. Most expanded thyroid clonotypes (frequency above 0.001) were also detected in blood, suggesting blood repertoires may reflect thyroid immune responses. A 13 V-J signature model separated ophthalmopathy from stable hyperthyroidism, with approximately 86% sensitivity and 81.08% specificity in cross-validation and 80%/75% in testing. In validation, the model predicted progression to ophthalmopathy with around 71% sensitivity and less than 80% specificity, a median of 6.5 months before onset.

Moderately to severely active disease, a Clinical Activity Score of at least 3, a NOSPECS grade of at least 4, and a duration under 3 months were present in ophthalmopathy patients. Patients with uncontrolled infections, other autoimmune diseases, pregnancy or lactation were excluded. Diagnoses relied on clinical symptoms, serum thyroxine and TRAb, thyroid ultrasound and orbital computed tomography. Ficoll-Paque density gradient centrifugation was used to isolate PBMCs from approximately 11 ml of fresh peripheral blood. Total RNA was extracted with Trizol reagent, and quality was checked on an Agilent 2100 Bioanalyzer. The TCR beta CDR3 regions were amplified from the RNA transcripts. For the first round of RT-PCR on the TCR CDR3, the HTBI primer set was used together with the Qiagen OneStep RT-PCR kit. A second multiplex PCR round built the libraries, followed by size selection and purification. The libraries were sequenced on an Illumina HiSeq2000 using paired-end 100 bp reads. From the authors' description of their analysis: SOAPnuke was used to process the raw data, throwing out any read that contained adapters or uncalled bases, had a mean Phred below 15, or lacked an exact constant-primer or identifier match. COPE v1.2.5 was used to merge the high-quality paired reads, and each unique nucleotide sequence was defined as a clonotype. Clonotypes were aligned to IMGT TRBV, TRBD and TRBJ reference segments using MiTCR v1.1. The analysis included only V-J combinations with a frequency above 0.0001, which together covered 99% to 99.2% of the repertoires. A TCS score was defined as the ratio between F50 (clonal expansion) and ExV (chaos), using BLOSUM62-based TCRdist between CDR3 peptides within each V-J. Welch's t-statistics and random forest reduced 500 to 650 V-J features to roughly 13, which were used in a naive Bayes classifier (R e1071). The public reads were reanalyzed by TCRdb: fastp trimming at Q25, MiXCR alignment, in-frame beta chains only. For every CDR3 protein sequence, its rows merge into one entry that carries the most common genes and DNA. The V and J calls shown here were made by TCRdb, not taken from the authors' results. Recorded for this sample are 500,000 or so distinct CDR3 sequences; around 15% of them occurred a single time. The top ten hold about 29% of the sample.

Via the germline V gene (reference sequence), CDR1 is DFQATT and CDR2 SNEGSKA. The CDR3 goes from the cysteine to the phenylalanine over 18 residues. CDR3 DNA is the only sequence kept; it has 54 bases, read in frame from the first base. The germline V and J ends show losses of 3 bases and 4 bases respectively, and no gene match explains 13 bases of the junction. Regarding this clonotype: No cognate antigen has been identified for it. Per-nucleotide qualities are absent, and no much larger clonotype sits a single base away.

The sequencing sample was made of blood. The chain links TRBV20-1 with TRBJ2-1; TRBD2 lines up with 12 middle nucleotides. The sequence was obtained from a woman under 40 with Graves' ophthalmopathy. The nucleotides read TGCAGTGCTAGCTTGGCTAGCGGGAGGGTCCCAGCGTACAATGAGCAGTTCTTC. Its product reads: CSASLASGRVPAYNEQFF.